Presented here are 8 T cell receptor beta chains from one specimen sequenced in a study of T-cell reconstitution after alpha-beta-depleted transplantation in children. A library of TCRbeta sequences, prepared with unique molecular identifiers, was generated. TCRdb passed the PCR reads through MiXCR, listing each CDR3 protein once. The sample lists fewer than 250,000 distinct CDR3 sequences; about a sixth were seen once. This specimen consisted of PBMCs, mostly from graft donor cells, obtained 360 days after TCRalphabeta/CD19-depleted stem cell transplant. These receptors were collected from a male patient aged 2 to 10 who had a stem cell transplant for acute lymphoblastic leukemia, so the T cells may come from the graft donor.

The chain is built from TRBV20-1 and TRBJ2-7; 7 bases match TRBD2. Germline CDR1 and CDR2: DFQATT and SNEGSKA (reference sequence). The CDR3 is made up of 15 amino acids. V lost 2 bases to trimming and J lost 5 bases; unmatched junction nucleotides: 12. Here the CDR3 reads CSARQPIAGLNEQYF. The CDR3 DNA reads as TGCAGTGCTAGACAACCCATAGCGGGCCTCAACGAGCAGTACTTC.

The V and J genes are TRBV5-1 and TRBJ2-7; D is unresolved. Trimming cost V 2 bases and J 0 bases, with 9 bases left between them. CDR3 length: 14 residues. Germline V gene sequence: CDR1 SGHRS, CDR2 YFSETQ. The CDR3 region is CASSLGPSSYEQYF. The CDR3 DNA follows: TGCGCCAGCAGCTTAGGGCCTAGCTCCTACGAGCAGTACTTC.

This clonotype was counted a few times. The chain joins TRBV5-1 to TRBJ2-7, with a weak D call TRBD2 (6 bases). Germline V lookup: CDR1 SGHRS, CDR2 YFSETQ. V lost 4 bases to trimming and J lost 3 bases, with 23 bases between them. The CDR3 loop spans 17 amino acids. CDR3: CASSPFGGMGANYEQYF. DNA for the CDR3: TGCGCCAGCAGCCCCTTCGGGGGAATGGGAGCTAACTACGAGCAGTACTTC.

The V gene is TRBV12-3 or TRBV12-4, the J gene TRBJ1-2; D is perhaps TRBD1 (6 bases). This CDR3 comprises 18 residues. V gave up 7 bases and J gave up 2 bases, with 26 bases separating them. In nucleotides, the CDR3 is TGTGCCAGCACCATTTACCCCAGTGCCAGGGGACGGAACTATGGCTACACCTTC. Translating gives CASTIYPSARGRNYGYTF.

This clonotype was counted only a few times. The chain carries TRBV24-1 and TRBJ2-2; a possible D gene is TRBD1 (6 bases). CDR3 length: 14 amino acids. Germline lookup yields CDR1 KGHDR and CDR2 SFDVKD. Trimming removed 5 bases from V and 1 base from J, with 7 bases in between. The CDR3 DNA is TGTGCCACCAGTGCCAGGGGGAACACCGGGGAGCTGTTTTTT. Translated: CATSARGNTGELFF.

This clonotype has more than one count but fewer than ten. The chain joins TRBV5-1 to TRBJ2-1, with 8 bases identical to TRBD2. V lost 4 bases to trimming and J lost 12 bases; unmatched junction nucleotides: 12. Germline CDR1 reads SGHRS; CDR2 reads YFSETQ. This CDR3 is built from 14 residues. The CDR3 DNA reads TGCGCCAGCAGCCTTGTGCCCCGGGGGGGTTGGCAGTTCTTC. Its protein is CASSLVPRGGWQFF.

The CDR3 DNA reads TGTGCCAGCTCACTCAAGGCCGGGGGGACGAACACCGGGGAGCTGTTTTTT. Translated: CASSLKAGGTNTGELFF. V gene TRBV18 combines with J gene TRBJ2-2, with TRBD2 identical over 7 bases. The J segment lost 0 bases and the V segment lost 4 bases, leaving 8 bases of the junction unmatched. Germline values: CDR1 KGHSH, CDR2 LQKENI. CDR3 length equals 17 residues. The full variable domain, in which reference TRBV18 and TRBJ2-2 provide the parts outside the CDR3, is NAGVMQNPRHLVRRRGQEARLRCSPMKGHSHVYWYRQLPEEGLKFMVYLQKENIIDESGMPKERFSAEFPKEGPSILRIQQVVRGDSAAYFCASSLKAGGTNTGELFFGEGSRLTVL.

In its sample, this clonotype was seen a few times. This chain uses TRBV7-2 with TRBJ2-7, with TRBD1 identical over 8 bases. CDR3 size: 16 residues. The germline gives CDR1 SGHTA, CDR2 FQGNSA. With V trimmed by 5 bases and J by 1 base, 10 bases remained unmatched. CDR3 nucleotides: TGTGCCAGCAGCCCAACAGGGGGGAGTGTGTCCTACGAGCAGTACTTC. Encoded protein: CASSPTGGSVSYEQYF.